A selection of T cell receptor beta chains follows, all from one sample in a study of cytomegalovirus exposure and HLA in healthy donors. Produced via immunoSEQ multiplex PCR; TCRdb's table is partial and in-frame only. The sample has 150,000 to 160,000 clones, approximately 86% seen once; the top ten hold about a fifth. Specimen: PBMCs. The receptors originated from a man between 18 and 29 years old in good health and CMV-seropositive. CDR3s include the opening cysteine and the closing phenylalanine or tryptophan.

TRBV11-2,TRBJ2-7,CASSQGGPYEQYF
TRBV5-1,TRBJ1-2,CASSSGGAGYGYTF
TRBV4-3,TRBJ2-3,CASSLEGTEGTDTQYF
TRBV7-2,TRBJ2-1,CASSLVNEQFF
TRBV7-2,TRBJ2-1,CASSSISGRIHNEQFF
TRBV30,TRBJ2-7,CAWSHPGQTLYEQYF
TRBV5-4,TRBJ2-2,CASSIRLAGGPGELFF
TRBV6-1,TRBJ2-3,CASSTGSDTQYF
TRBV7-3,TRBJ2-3,CASSLTSRGTDTQYF
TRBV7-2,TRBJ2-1,CASSSPGTSPYNEQFF
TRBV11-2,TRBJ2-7,CASSLAGGDYEQYF
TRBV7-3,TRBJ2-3,CASSLAGTASTDTQYF
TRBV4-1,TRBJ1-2,CASSQVASQVYGYTF
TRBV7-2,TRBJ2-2,CASTVTGTNTGELFF
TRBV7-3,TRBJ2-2,CASSVLGGGSDGELFF
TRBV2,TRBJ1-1,CASSDWTTNTEAFF
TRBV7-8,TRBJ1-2,CASSVRTGINYGYTF
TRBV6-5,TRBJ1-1,CASSYLQGQGTEAFF
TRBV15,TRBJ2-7,CATSKQATYEQYF
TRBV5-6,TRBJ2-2,CASSWAPGNTGELFF
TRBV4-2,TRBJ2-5,CASSQEGGLWETQYF
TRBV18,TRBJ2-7,CASSTRTSGNSYEQYF
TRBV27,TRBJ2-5,CASSLSGEWTQYF
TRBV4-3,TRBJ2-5,CASSQELLGAEETQYF
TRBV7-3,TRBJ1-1,CASSFSRNTEAFF
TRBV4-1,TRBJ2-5,CASSQGGGGETQYF
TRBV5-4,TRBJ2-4,CASSHKAKNIQYF
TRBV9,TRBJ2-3,CASSRTSGTDTQYF
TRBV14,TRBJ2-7,CASSQDQGGYEQYF
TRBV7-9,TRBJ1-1,CASSLGDRMNTEAFF
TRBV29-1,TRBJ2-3,CSVSPSTDTQYF
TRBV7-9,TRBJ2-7,CASIGGGPYEQYF
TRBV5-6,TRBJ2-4,CASRRRGAKNIQYF
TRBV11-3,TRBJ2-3,CASSATSGATDTQYF
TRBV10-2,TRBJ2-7,CASRNQREVYEQYF
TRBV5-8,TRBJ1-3,CASRTRPGLADDGNTIYF
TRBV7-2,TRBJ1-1,CASSLAPGNTEAFF
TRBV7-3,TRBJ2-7,CASSRSSGSSYEQYF
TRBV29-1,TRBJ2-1,CSVEDRVLAGGPRPLAFF
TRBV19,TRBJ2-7,CASRAGRPPYEQYF
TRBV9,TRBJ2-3,CASSVGLQWADTQYF
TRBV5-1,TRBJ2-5,CASSPPLGTQETQYF
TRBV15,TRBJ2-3,CATSRELAGGNTDTQYF
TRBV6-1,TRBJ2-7,CASSERVTSGGAVAYEQYF
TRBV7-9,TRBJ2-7,CASSSGGGEQYF
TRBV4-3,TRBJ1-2,CASSQSLAGGNYGYTF
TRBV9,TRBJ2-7,CASSVGSSGSTYEQYF
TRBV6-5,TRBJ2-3,CASMRSGGGTDTQYF
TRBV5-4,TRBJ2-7,CASSFQREPSYEQYF
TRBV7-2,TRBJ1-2,CASSLEGAGYGYTF
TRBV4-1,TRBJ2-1,CASSQDGAGIARNEQFF
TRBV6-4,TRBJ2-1,CASSGGEAGSYNEQFF
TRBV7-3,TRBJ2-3,CASSLGLAETDTQYF
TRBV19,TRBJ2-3,CASSVGLAGGSTDTQYF
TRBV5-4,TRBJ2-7,CASSLAGGPSYEQYF